These 30 T cell receptor beta chains came from one sample sequenced in a study of cytomegalovirus exposure and HLA in healthy donors. The PCR used 60 Vbeta and 13 Jbeta primers. This table comes from immunoSEQ multiplex PCR, and its TCRdb copy is limited to in-frame clones, with some not included. The sample shows roughly 180,000 clones, approximately 82% of them seen only once. Sequenced: PBMCs. The receptors were sampled from a woman in her forties in good health and CMV-seropositive.

The chain links TRBV2 to TRBJ1-2; no definite D call. V gave up 5 bases and J gave up 4 bases, with 8 bases separating them. Per germline, CDR1 SNHLY and CDR2 FYNNEI. The CDR3 length is 12 residues. The CDR3 DNA reads TGTGCCAGCAGTTACCGGGGCTATGGCTACACCTTC. Residues: CASSYRGYGYTF.

This chain connects TRBV6-6 to TRBJ2-5; 13 nucleotides line up with TRBD2. The CDR3 totals 15 residues. The ends lost 5 bases at V and 4 bases at J; junction bases unmatched: 4. Germline V gene lookup returns CDR1 MNHNY and CDR2 SVGAGI (reference sequence). CDR3 nucleotides: TGTGCCAGCAGTGTGCGACTAGCGGGAGGAGAGACCCAGTACTTC. Its translation is CASSVRLAGGETQYF.

CDR3 protein: CASSDADRGGYEKLFF. CDR3 sequence (DNA): TGTGCCAGCAGTGACGCCGACAGGGGTGGATATGAAAAACTGTTTTTT. This chain links TRBV25-1 with TRBJ1-4, with TRBD1 matching over 8 bases. Germline-derived CDR1 and CDR2 are MGHDK and SYGVNS. Trimming cost V 3 bases and J 6 bases; bases outside gene matches: 9. This CDR3 has 16 residues. Full variable domain (outside the CDR3, taken from reference TRBV25-1 and TRBJ1-4): EADIYQTPRYLVIGTGKKITLECSQTMGHDKMYWYQQDPGMELHLIHYSYGVNSTEKGDLSSESTVSRIRTEHFPLTLESARPSHTSQYLCASSDADRGGYEKLFFGSGTQLSVL.

This clone was seen only a few times. The chain couples TRBV19 to TRBJ1-5, with 7 bases lining up with TRBD1. CDR1 LNHDA and CDR2 SQIVND come from the germline V gene (reference sequence). This CDR3 region has 15 residues. V lost 10 bases to trimming and J lost 4 bases; unmatched junction nucleotides: 13. CDR3: CATSLIDRANQPQHF. The CDR3 region has the DNA TGTGCCACCTCCTTAATCGACAGGGCGAATCAGCCCCAGCATTTT.

This clone was seen a handful of times. This chain connects TRBV5-1 to TRBJ2-6, with 7 bases identical to TRBD1. V gave up 1 base and J gave up 4 bases; unmatched junction bases: 2. This CDR3 region has 15 residues. Germline-derived CDR1 and CDR2 are SGHRS and YFSETQ. The CDR3 region is CASSLPGQGANVLTF. The CDR3 DNA reads as TGCGCCAGCAGCTTGCCGGGACAGGGGGCCAACGTCCTGACTTTC.

The chain joins TRBV7-6 to TRBJ1-3; a weak D match, TRBD1 (5 bases). The CDR3 is 15 amino acids. Germline CDR1 and CDR2: SGHVS and FNYEAQ. The V end was cut by 3 bases, the J end by 3 bases, with 12 bases between. As DNA, the CDR3 is TGTGCCAGCAGCTTGGGGCAGGGTGGTGGAAACACCATATATTTT. This encodes CASSLGQGGGNTIYF. The whole variable domain, remainder taken from reference TRBV7-6 and TRBJ1-3, is GAGVSQSPRYKVTKRGQDVALRCDPISGHVSLYWYRQALGQGPEFLTYFNYEAQQDKSGLPNDRFSAERPEGSISTLTIQRTEQRDSAMYRCASSLGQGGGNTIYFGEGSWLTVV.

The rearrangement links TRBV19 to TRBJ2-6; D not resolved. The CDR3 spans 17 residues. With 1 base removed from V and 1 base from J, the gap between germline ends came to 11 bases. Germline V gene data show CDR1 as LNHDA and CDR2 as SQIVND (reference sequence). The CDR3 spells CASSIGSGLSGANVLTF. CDR3 coding DNA: TGTGCCAGTAGTATAGGCTCCGGGTTGTCTGGGGCCAACGTCCTGACTTTC.

The CDR3 sequence is CASSALLMNTEAFF. DNA for the CDR3: TGTGCCAGCAGCGCGCTACTCATGAACACTGAAGCTTTCTTT. The chain combines TRBV28 with TRBJ1-1, with unresolved D. The V end lost 6 bases, the J end lost 0 bases, and 11 bases lay between the germline ends. CDR1 is MDHEN and CDR2 is SYDVKM in the germline V gene. The CDR3 consists of 14 residues. Variable domain in full (rest from reference TRBV28 and TRBJ1-1): DVKVTQSSRYLVKRTGEKVFLECVQDMDHENMFWYRQDPGLGLRLIYFSYDVKMKEKGDIPEGYSVSREKKERFSLILESASTNQTSMYLCASSALLMNTEAFFGQGTRLTVV.

V is TRBV7-2 and J is TRBJ2-2, with 8 nucleotides matching TRBD2. The CDR3 loop spans 15 amino acids. CDR1 and CDR2 from the germline V gene are SGHTA and FQGNSA. V lost 6 bases and J lost 7; bases outside the gene matches: 10. The CDR3 DNA reads TGTGCCAGCAGTACCGGGACTAGATTGGACGGGGAGCTGTTTTTT. Residues: CASSTGTRLDGELFF.

The chain joins TRBV25-1 to TRBJ2-7, with D uncertain. The germline V gene encodes CDR1 MGHDK and CDR2 SYGVNS. The CDR3 sequence is 15 residues long. Trimming stripped 1 base from V and 2 bases from J, with 12 bases between. CDR3 DNA: TGTGCCAGCAGTGAATCTGGCTTCGAAACCTACGAGCAGTACTTC. Translated: CASSESGFETYEQYF.

The V and J genes are TRBV7-6 and TRBJ2-1; 13 nucleotides line up with TRBD2. V lost 5 bases and J lost 4; bases outside the gene matches: 11. CDR3 length: 18 residues. CDR1 is SGHVS, CDR2 FNYEAQ, per germline. For the CDR3, the DNA is TGTGCCAGCAGCCCCACCCTGAGACTAGCGGGAGGATACAATGAGCAGTTCTTC. This sequence encodes CASSPTLRLAGGYNEQFF.

The chain joins TRBV19 to TRBJ1-1, with TRBD1 matching 9 bases. Germline V gene lookup returns CDR1 LNHDA and CDR2 SQIVND (reference sequence). The CDR3 is 15 amino acids. V lost 7 bases and J lost 0; bases outside the gene matches: 6. CDR3 in DNA: TGTGCCAGTAACGGACAGGGGACCGTGAACACTGAAGCTTTCTTT. This codes for CASNGQGTVNTEAFF.

This rearrangement joins TRBV5-1 to TRBJ2-3, with 7 nucleotides matching TRBD2. This CDR3 is 15 amino acids long. The V gene end was trimmed by 0 bases and the J gene end by 5 bases; junction bases not matched to a gene: 6. CDR1 is SGHRS, CDR2 YFSETQ, per germline. For the CDR3, the DNA is TGCGCCAGCAGCTTGGGCGGGGGAGAGGGAGATACGCAGTATTTT. It is translated as CASSLGGGEGDTQYF.

V and J are TRBV7-3 and TRBJ2-1; TRBD2 agrees at 12 bases. CDR1 SGHTA and CDR2 FQGTGA come from the germline V gene. The length of the CDR3 is 15 residues. Unmatched junction bases numbered 4, after V lost 2 bases and J lost 8 bases. CDR3 loop: CASSLGLAGIYEQFF. In nucleotides, the CDR3 is TGTGCCAGCAGCTTAGGACTAGCGGGAATATATGAGCAGTTCTTC.

V usage is TRBV7-9 and J usage is TRBJ1-2; maybe TRBD1 (5 bases). The CDR3 totals 13 residues. V lost 5 bases and J 0 bases, leaving 7 bases between the germline ends. Germline values: CDR1 SEHNR, CDR2 FQNEAQ (reference sequence). DNA of the CDR3: TGTGCCAGCAGCGGGACTCCTAACTATGGCTACACCTTC. Its protein product is CASSGTPNYGYTF.

J is TRBJ1-1 and V is TRBV27; 7 bases line up with TRBD1. The CDR3 runs to 14 residues. With V trimmed by 8 bases and J by 2 bases, 8 bases remained unmatched. Germline V gene lookup returns CDR1 MNHEY and CDR2 SMNVEV (reference sequence). The CDR3 DNA sequence: TGTGCCAGCTCCTCTCAGGGGGTAAACACTGAAGCTTTCTTT. This codes for CASSSQGVNTEAFF.

Comment on this clone: Germline and junction disagree at one end, which may indicate a read error. The chain uses TRBV5-4 and TRBJ1-2; D is unresolved. The CDR3 is 13 residues long. Germline CDR1 and CDR2: SGHNT and YYREEE (reference sequence). In DNA form, the CDR3 reads TGTGCCACCCTCCGGGATAAGGGAATTGGCTGCACCTTC. This codes for CATLRDKGIGCTF.

This clone turned up a few times. The gene calls are TRBV14 and TRBJ2-1, with TRBD1 identical over 10 bases. Trimming took 6 bases from V and 7 from J; bases not matched to a gene: 12. The CDR3 extends over 16 amino acids. Per germline, CDR1 SGHDN and CDR2 FVKESK. Here the CDR3 DNA reads TGTGCCAGCAGTATCCCCGGGACAGGGGCTCGGAATGAGCAGTTCTTC. Its translation is CASSIPGTGARNEQFF.

The V call is TRBV4-2, the J call TRBJ2-5; the match to TRBD2 covers 9 bases. The CDR3 sequence is 18 residues long. The ends lost 0 bases at V and 1 base at J; junction bases unmatched: 9. The V gene's germline CDR1 is LGHNA and CDR2 YNFKEQ. The CDR3: CASSQEVWSSGIQETQYF. Here the CDR3 DNA reads TGTGCCAGCAGCCAAGAAGTGTGGTCTAGCGGGATCCAAGAGACCCAGTACTTC.

This clone was counted a single time. The V call is TRBV5-4, the J call TRBJ2-3; 10 positions match TRBD2. Trimming took 7 bases from V and 5 from J; bases not matched to a gene: 4. Germline V gene data show CDR1 as SGHNT and CDR2 as YYREEE (reference sequence). There are 13 residues in the CDR3. Here the CDR3 reads CASLLAGVDTQYF. CDR3 DNA: TGTGCCAGCCTCCTAGCGGGAGTAGATACGCAGTATTTT.

This clone was counted a single time. V is TRBV5-1 and J is TRBJ2-7; 7 nucleotides match TRBD1. Germline CDR1 and CDR2: SGHRS and YFSETQ. V shed 4 bases and J 4 bases; nucleotides not matched to a gene: 14. This CDR3 is 16 amino acids long. The CDR3: CASSPTGIKRRYEQYF. Here the CDR3 DNA reads TGCGCCAGCAGCCCGACAGGGATAAAAAGAAGGTACGAGCAGTACTTC.

The chain links TRBV7-9 to TRBJ2-7, with TRBD2 as a possible D gene (5 bases). The V gene lost 3 bases and the J gene lost 5 bases, with 14 bases spanning the gap. Germline V gives CDR1 SEHNR, CDR2 FQNEAQ (reference sequence). The CDR3 sequence is 14 residues long. The CDR3 spells CASSFLAGRDEQYF. The CDR3 region has the DNA TGTGCCAGCAGCTTTTTGGCGGGTAGAGACGAGCAGTACTTC.

This rearrangement joins TRBV4-2 to TRBJ1-6; a weak D match, TRBD1 (5 bases). V was trimmed by 0 bases and J by 5 bases, leaving 14 bases between them. The CDR3 runs to 17 residues. Germline-derived CDR1 and CDR2 are LGHNA and YNFKEQ. CDR3 sequence (DNA): TGTGCCAGCAGCCAAGATACGGAGGGGTGGGATAATTCACCCCTCCACTTT. Translated: CASSQDTEGWDNSPLHF.

This chain joins TRBV18 and TRBJ2-3, with 9 bases lining up with TRBD1. The CDR3 loop spans 16 amino acids. Germline-derived CDR1 and CDR2 are KGHSH and LQKENI. V was clipped by 2 bases and J by 6 bases; unmatched bases: 9. The CDR3 region is CASSPTGGGGSDTQYF. CDR3 nucleotides: TGTGCCAGCTCACCAACAGGGGGCGGAGGGTCGGATACGCAGTATTTT.

J is TRBJ2-3 and V is TRBV6-1, with TRBD2 matching over 12 bases. Trimming took 2 bases from V and 6 from J; bases not matched to a gene: 9. CDR1 and CDR2 from the germline V gene are MNHNS and SASEGT. The CDR3 is 17 amino acids. DNA of the CDR3: TGTGCCAGCAGTGAACCGGGACTAGCGGGTTCTCGGGATACGCAGTATTTT. It yields the protein CASSEPGLAGSRDTQYF.

The chain couples TRBV15 to TRBJ1-5; D call uncertain. This CDR3 is built from 14 residues. Germline V lookup: CDR1 LNHNV, CDR2 YYDKDF (reference sequence). Between the trimmed V and J ends, which lost 4 bases and 5 bases, there was a span of 12 bases. CDR3 nucleotides: TGTGCCACCAGCACTCCCGGAGGGTATCAGCCCCAGCATTTT. This codes for CATSTPGGYQPQHF.

J is TRBJ1-2 and V is TRBV5-4; 9 nucleotides agree with TRBD1. The V gene end was trimmed by 4 bases and the J gene end by 8 bases; junction bases not matched to a gene: 6. The length of the CDR3 is 13 residues. Germline V gene lookup returns CDR1 SGHNT and CDR2 YYREEE (reference sequence). DNA of the CDR3: TGTGCCAGCAGCCCGTCGGGACAGGGCGGCTACACCTTC. Its protein product is CASSPSGQGGYTF.

V and J are TRBV2 and TRBJ2-7; the D gene is possibly TRBD1 (6 bases). The length of the CDR3 is 13 residues. Germline CDR1 reads SNHLY; CDR2 reads FYNNEI. V was shortened by 8 bases and J by 3 bases, with 14 bases between the two germline ends. CDR3 in DNA: TGTGCCAGCGGAGAACCGGACAGCTACGAGCAGTACTTC. Translated: CASGEPDSYEQYF.

In its sample, this clone was seen a few times. This chain joins TRBV28 and TRBJ1-2; TRBD1 matches 8 bases. The CDR3 length is 14 residues. The germline CDR1 and CDR2 sequences are MDHEN and SYDVKM. V shed 8 bases, J shed 8 bases, and the junction held 13 bases outside the gene matches. This chain's CDR3 is CASSSPTGAGGYTF. DNA of the CDR3: TGTGCCAGCTCTTCCCCGACAGGGGCAGGAGGCTACACCTTC.

The gene calls are TRBV9 and TRBJ2-1; 10 positions match TRBD2. The CDR3 loop spans 17 amino acids. V was pared by 3 bases and J by 4 bases, with 10 bases of the junction left unmatched. Germline CDR1 reads SGDLS; CDR2 reads YYNGEE. The CDR3, as DNA: TGTGCCAGCAGCGACCGCTCCGGGACTAGCGCTTACAATGAGCAGTTCTTC. Translated, it gives CASSDRSGTSAYNEQFF.